This passage covers 28 T cell receptor beta chains from one sample sequenced in a study of CD8 T cells in Susac syndrome. cDNA came from approximately 0.5 to 1 ug RNA primed by random hexamers. TCRdb used MiXCR to reprocess the immunoSEQ multiplex PCR reads, holding one entry per CDR3 protein. The sample yields roughly 150,000 distinct CDR3 sequences, 80% to 95% seen once. Sequencing used CD4+ T cells from PBMCs. The receptors were sampled from a human donor in good health.

The V and J genes are TRBV3-1 and TRBJ2-1; D may match TRBD1 or TRBD2 (6 bases each). Per the germline V gene, CDR1 is LGHDT and CDR2 is YNNKEL (reference sequence). The CDR3 consists of 14 residues. Trimming took off 1 base at V and 14 bases at J, with 18 bases between the two ends. CDR3 loop: CASSQGTTGAGEFF. The CDR3 nucleotides are TGTGCCAGCAGCCAAGGTACAACGGGGGCAGGGGAGTTCTTC.

This chain joins TRBV7-8 and TRBJ2-5, with D perhaps TRBD2 (7 bases). Between the trimmed V and J ends, which lost 8 bases and 5 bases, there was a span of 24 bases. This CDR3 has 16 amino acids. Germline V gives CDR1 SGHVS, CDR2 FQNEAQ. This CDR3 reads CASSERGWTRGETQYF. CDR3 in DNA: TGTGCCAGCTCAGAGAGGGGTTGGACTAGGGGGGAGACCCAGTACTTC.

The J gene is TRBJ2-6, the V gene TRBV20-1, with TRBD1 identical over 9 bases. In germline, CDR1 is DFQATT, CDR2 SNEGSKA (reference sequence). Germline trimming cut 5 bases from V and 0 bases from J; bases unmatched to any gene: 5. The CDR3 totals 16 residues. The CDR3 region is CSAGGTGRSGANVLTF. CDR3 coding DNA: TGCAGTGCTGGCGGGACAGGGCGCTCTGGGGCCAACGTCCTGACTTTC.

The rearrangement links TRBV29-1 to TRBJ2-1; TRBD2 matches 10 bases. Germline V CDR1 and CDR2: SQVTM, ANQGSEA. The J segment lost 8 bases and the V segment lost 6 bases, leaving 10 bases of the junction unmatched. The CDR3 has 14 residues. The CDR3 loop is CSVLSGGARYEQFF. CDR3 in DNA: TGCAGCGTCCTCAGCGGGGGGGCCCGGTATGAGCAGTTCTTC.

The chain joins TRBV20-1 to TRBJ2-1; 9 bases agree with TRBD1. The CDR3 sequence is 14 residues long. J lost 7 bases, V lost 5 bases, and 9 bases had no gene match. Germline loops: CDR1 DFQATT, CDR2 SNEGSKA (reference sequence). CDR3: CSASRDRVRNEQFF. CDR3 in DNA: TGCAGTGCTTCAAGGGACAGGGTTAGGAATGAGCAGTTCTTC.

On this clonotype: The junction differs from germline at one of its ends, possibly a read error. The chain joins TRBV7-3 to TRBJ1-6, with D possibly being TRBD1 (5 bases). CDR1 is SGHTA and CDR2 is FQGTGA in the germline V gene. The CDR3 loop spans 16 amino acids. The CDR3 DNA reads TGTGCCAGCAGCTTAAATGGTGGGGCACGGAATTCACCCCTCCATTTT. Residues: CASSLNGGARNSPLHF.

The chain employs TRBV3-1 and TRBJ1-2; no firm D call. Germline CDR1 and CDR2: LGHDT and YNNKEL (reference sequence). Trimming removed 2 bases from V and 9 bases from J, with 10 bases in between. The CDR3 totals 12 residues. CDR3 residues: CASSQSSGSYTF. The CDR3 bases are TGTGCCAGCAGCCAATCGAGCGGGAGCTACACCTTC.

The chain carries TRBV23-1 and TRBJ2-7; D is ambiguous. TRBV23-1 is flagged as an ORF with uncertain function. This CDR3 has 13 amino acids. Between the trimmed V and J ends, which lost 0 bases and 9 bases, there was a span of 12 bases. The CDR3 reads CASSQSYWDWQYF. The CDR3 DNA sequence: TGCGCCAGCAGTCAATCGTACTGGGATTGGCAGTACTTC.

The gene calls are TRBV11-1 and TRBJ2-7; D is unresolved. Trimming removed 8 bases at V and 4 bases at J, with 15 bases between. The CDR3 sequence is 13 residues long. Germline-derived CDR1 and CDR2 are SGHAT and FQDESV (reference sequence). The CDR3 is CASREHLGYEQYF. The CDR3 nucleotides read TGTGCCAGCCGTGAACACCTGGGGTACGAGCAGTACTTC.

This chain connects TRBV4-2 to TRBJ2-1; 15 positions agree with TRBD2. The CDR3 contains 15 residues. The V gene end was trimmed by 4 bases and the J gene end by 6 bases; junction bases not matched to a gene: 1. Germline V lookup: CDR1 LGHNA, CDR2 YNFKEQ. In DNA form, the CDR3 reads TGTGCCAGCAGCCGGACTAGCGGGGGGGTCAATGAGCAGTTCTTC. This encodes CASSRTSGGVNEQFF.

This chain links TRBV4-1 with TRBJ2-3; TRBD2 aligns across 8 bases. There are 15 residues in the CDR3. Losses at the gene ends were 4 bases for V and 1 base for J; bases not matched to a gene: 4. Looked up from germline, CDR1 is MGHRA and CDR2 is YSYEKL. Written as DNA, the CDR3 is TGCGCCAGCAGCCGGGGTAGCGGGGGCACAGATACGCAGTATTTT. Translation gives CASSRGSGGTDTQYF.

The V and J genes are TRBV5-1 and TRBJ1-3; D is perhaps TRBD1 (5 bases). Germline CDR1 and CDR2: SGHRS and YFSETQ. V lost 4 bases and J lost 4, with 21 bases in between. The CDR3 loop spans 17 amino acids. CDR3 in amino acids: CASSPGGQGIGGNTIYF. Written as DNA, the CDR3 is TGCGCCAGCAGCCCCGGTGGGCAGGGAATAGGAGGAAACACCATATATTTT.

The rearrangement joins TRBV29-1 to TRBJ2-7; 7 bases are shared with TRBD1. V lost 4 bases, J lost 6 bases, and 12 bases stayed unmatched. This CDR3 comprises 14 residues. Per germline, CDR1 SQVTM and CDR2 ANQGSEA. CDR3 nucleotide sequence: TGCAGCGTTGGAATTAGGACAGGTGGGATCGAGCAGTACTTC. Translating gives CSVGIRTGGIEQYF.

The chain employs TRBV29-1 and TRBJ1-1; no clear D gene. The germline V and J ends were trimmed by 3 bases and 0 bases, with 8 bases remaining between them. The germline V gene encodes CDR1 SQVTM and CDR2 ANQGSEA. The length of the CDR3 is 13 residues. CDR3 amino acids: CSVEHNMNTEAFF. The CDR3 coding sequence is TGCAGCGTTGAGCATAATATGAACACTGAAGCTTTCTTT.

This chain links TRBV24-1 with TRBJ2-1, with 8 bases identical to TRBD1. V was clipped by 3 bases and J by 0 bases; unmatched bases: 9. Germline V gene sequence: CDR1 KGHDR, CDR2 SFDVKD. The CDR3 has 18 residues. CDR3 residues: CATSDDTTGASSYNEQFF. The CDR3 DNA follows: TGTGCCACCAGTGATGACACGACAGGGGCCAGCTCCTACAATGAGCAGTTCTTC.

The genes are TRBV2 and TRBJ1-6; unclear D gene. CDR1 is SNHLY and CDR2 is FYNNEI in the germline V gene. CDR3 length: 15 amino acids. V lost 6 bases and J 0 bases, leaving 9 bases between the germline ends. CDR3 nucleotides: TGTGCCAGCAGGCCTGTGAGCTCCTATAATTCACCCCTCCACTTT. It specifies CASRPVSSYNSPLHF.

The rearrangement uses TRBV5-1 and TRBJ2-7, with D uncertain. Germline values: CDR1 SGHRS, CDR2 YFSETQ. CDR3 length: 15 residues. The V and J ends lost 0 bases and 2 bases respectively, with 12 bases between them. The CDR3 sequence is CASSLDLGSAYEQYF. As DNA, the CDR3 is TGCGCCAGCAGCTTGGATCTCGGCAGTGCCTACGAGCAGTACTTC.

CDR3 sequence (DNA): TGCGCCAGCAGCCAAGATTCGACTCCCAGCAATGAGCAGTTCTTC. Its protein is CASSQDSTPSNEQFF. The J gene is TRBJ2-1, the V gene TRBV4-1; D ambiguous. Germline V gene sequence: CDR1 MGHRA, CDR2 YSYEKL. The CDR3 sequence is 15 residues long. The ends were cut back, 0 bases at V and 6 bases at J, with 12 bases in the middle.

V is TRBV4-2 and J is TRBJ2-3, with 13 bases lining up with TRBD2. The CDR3 is 17 residues long. Germline V gives CDR1 LGHNA, CDR2 YNFKEQ. The junction had 6 bases not matched to a gene; V was cut back by 4 bases and J by 2 bases. The CDR3 region is CASSPTSGGSSTDTQYF. In DNA, the CDR3 is TGTGCCAGCAGCCCGACTAGCGGGGGGTCTTCCACAGATACGCAGTATTTT.

This chain connects TRBV11-1 to TRBJ1-2; D not certain. V lost 1 base to trimming and J lost 5 bases, with 8 bases between them. Germline loops: CDR1 SGHAT, CDR2 FQDESV (reference sequence). The CDR3 totals 13 residues. CDR3 nucleotides: TGTGCCAGCAGCTTAGAAGACTCTTATGGCTACACCTTC. Translation gives CASSLEDSYGYTF.

The V gene is TRBV7-9, the J gene TRBJ1-1; a weak D match, TRBD1 (5 bases). The CDR3 totals 14 residues. Trimming removed 1 base from V and 5 bases from J, with 11 bases in between. The V gene's germline CDR1 is SEHNR and CDR2 FQNEAQ (reference sequence). CDR3 nucleotides: TGTGCCAGCAGCTTAGGGGTACGGGGGACTGAAGCTTTCTTT. This translates into CASSLGVRGTEAFF.

The chain recombines TRBV18 with TRBJ1-1; D uncertain. Trimming took off 2 bases at V and 10 bases at J, with 14 bases between the two ends. The CDR3 is 13 amino acids. Germline lookup yields CDR1 KGHSH and CDR2 LQKENI. CDR3 in amino acids: CASSPASQGIAFF. The CDR3 DNA is TGTGCCAGCTCACCAGCGAGCCAAGGGATAGCTTTCTTT. The whole variable domain, remainder taken from reference TRBV18 and TRBJ1-1, is NAGVMQNPRHLVRRRGQEARLRCSPMKGHSHVYWYRQLPEEGLKFMVYLQKENIIDESGMPKERFSAEFPKEGPSILRIQQVVRGDSAAYFCASSPASQGIAFFGQGTRLTVV.

V gene TRBV14 combines with J gene TRBJ1-2; TRBD1 might be the D (5 bases). The length of the CDR3 is 15 residues. Looked up from germline, CDR1 is SGHDN and CDR2 is FVKESK. Trimming pared 4 bases from V and 3 bases from J, leaving 15 bases between. Written as DNA, the CDR3 is TGTGCCAGCAGCCCAGGGACGGAGATCCACTATGGCTACACCTTC. Its translation: CASSPGTEIHYGYTF.

V and J are TRBV5-1 and TRBJ2-3; the D is unclear. CDR1 and CDR2 from the germline V gene are SGHRS and YFSETQ. V shed 5 bases and J shed 4 bases, with 14 bases lying between them. CDR3 length equals 14 residues. The CDR3 loop is CASRVKIAADTQYF. The CDR3, as DNA: TGCGCCAGCAGGGTCAAAATTGCGGCAGATACGCAGTATTTT. Together with reference TRBV5-1 and TRBJ2-3, the CDR3 gives the full variable domain: KAGVTQTPRYLIKTRGQQVTLSCSPISGHRSVSWYQQTPGQGLQFLFEYFSETQRNKGNFPGRFSGRQFSNSRSEMNVSTLELGDSALYLCASRVKIAADTQYFGPGTRLTVL.

V usage is TRBV29-1 and J usage is TRBJ1-1; D ambiguous. V shed 3 bases and J shed 9 bases, with 11 bases lying between them. Germline CDR1 is SQVTM and CDR2 is ANQGSEA. The CDR3 totals 11 residues. The CDR3 loop is CSVDRQDQAFF. DNA of the CDR3: TGCAGCGTTGATCGCCAGGACCAAGCTTTCTTT.

The CDR3 loop reads CASSYPQGGSYEQYF. In DNA form, the CDR3 reads TGTGCCAGCAGTTATCCGCAGGGGGGGTCCTACGAGCAGTACTTC. This rearrangement joins TRBV6-5 to TRBJ2-7; either TRBD1 or TRBD2 may supply D (7 bases each). The length of the CDR3 is 15 residues. Trimming removed 3 bases from V and 1 base from J, with 13 bases in between. Germline CDR1 and CDR2: MNHEY and SVGAGI.

V gene TRBV5-6 combines with J gene TRBJ2-7; 9 bases map to TRBD1. In germline, CDR1 is SGHDT, CDR2 YYEEEE. This CDR3 has 15 amino acids. Trimming cost V 5 bases and J 4 bases; bases outside gene matches: 10. The CDR3 DNA follows: TGTGCCAGCAGTCGTGACAGGGGGATTCCTTACGAGCAGTACTTC. Translating gives CASSRDRGIPYEQYF.

The chain uses TRBV7-9 and TRBJ1-2, with a possible D match to TRBD1 (6 bases). The CDR3 runs to 14 residues. V was clipped by 1 base and J by 7 bases, with 13 bases between them. CDR1 is SEHNR and CDR2 is FQNEAQ in the germline V gene (reference sequence). The CDR3 DNA reads TGTGCCAGCAGCTTAGGGGGGACAACGAGTGGCTACACCTTC. This codes for CASSLGGTTSGYTF.